This T cell receptor beta chain appears in the sequencing data of a study of CD8 T cells in ankylosing spondylitis. Points from the study as a whole: From matched ankylosing spondylitis synovial fluid, disease-linked clones were reportedly recovered at significantly enriched levels. Reports of some motif variants in reactive arthritis synovial fluid and blood predate this one. A TCR beta motif of roughly eight highly homologous variants seemed to mark ankylosing spondylitis blood.

Using quantitative 5'-RACE with molecular barcodes, the authors made TCR beta libraries. TCRdb re-called the 5' RACE reads through MiXCR, storing one row per CDR3 protein. The sample has about 140,000 distinct CDR3 sequences; 9.5% to 12% are singletons. The CDR3 is made up of 15 amino acids. Per germline, CDR1 SGHRS and CDR2 YFSETQ. In the case of this clonotype: Its cognate antigen is unknown. One end of the junction varies from germline; a read error may be responsible.

The sample consisted of blood, either unsorted or a sorted T cell fraction (not recorded which). The sequence came from a female donor with ankylosing spondylitis or in good health (not recorded which). The chain joins TRBV5-1 to TRBJ2-1, with 7 bases lining up with TRBD1. The CDR3 DNA follows: TGCGTCAGCAGCTTGATGGACAGGTCGTGGAATGAGCAGTTCTTC. This gives the protein CVSSLMDRSWNEQFF.